The 30 T cell receptor beta chains below all came from one sample that was sequenced in a study of cytomegalovirus exposure and HLA in healthy donors. It was with 60 Vbeta and 13 Jbeta primers that the PCR ran. Using immunoSEQ multiplex PCR, the repertoire was profiled, and TCRdb retains in-frame clones only, with some absent. The sample data list roughly 73,000 clones. The sample comprised PBMCs. These receptors all come from a female donor in good health and CMV-seropositive.

This chain uses TRBV5-6 with TRBJ2-3, with D unresolved. V lost 2 bases, J lost 1 base, and 2 bases lay in between. The CDR3 contains 12 residues. Germline CDR1 and CDR2: SGHDT and YYEEEE. The CDR3 is CASSFGTDTQYF. DNA for the CDR3: TGTGCCAGCAGCTTCGGCACAGATACGCAGTATTTT.

This chain connects TRBV2 to TRBJ1-2, with unresolved D. Per the germline V gene, CDR1 is SNHLY and CDR2 is FYNNEI. V was cut by 3 bases and J by 1 base, with 6 bases left in between. The CDR3 length is 13 residues. The CDR3 DNA is TGTGCCAGCAGTGACGGGATTAACTATGGCTACACCTTC. Its translation: CASSDGINYGYTF.

This chain uses TRBV29-1 with TRBJ1-2; D unresolved. The CDR3 totals 12 residues. Trimming pared 6 bases from V and 1 base from J, leaving 9 bases between. The V gene's germline CDR1 is SQVTM and CDR2 ANQGSEA. CDR3 DNA sequence: TGCAGCGTCCTCGGTATTAACTATGGCTACACCTTC. Translation: CSVLGINYGYTF. The whole variable domain, remainder taken from reference TRBV29-1 and TRBJ1-2, is SAVISQKPSRDICQRGTSLTIQCQVDSQVTMMFWYRQQPGQSLTLIATANQGSEATYESGFVIDKFPISRPNLTFSTLTVSNMSPEDSSIYLCSVLGINYGYTFGSGTRLTVV.

The chain links TRBV28 to TRBJ2-1; 12 bases line up with TRBD2. Germline V CDR1 and CDR2: MDHEN, SYDVKM. Trimming cost V 1 base and J 14 bases; bases outside gene matches: 6. The CDR3 is 14 amino acids. In DNA, the CDR3 is TGTGCCAGCAGTTTATTGTCACTAGCGGGAGGTGAGTTCTTC. Protein: CASSLLSLAGGEFF. The variable domain in full, with the rest retrieved from reference TRBV28 and TRBJ2-1, is DVKVTQSSRYLVKRTGEKVFLECVQDMDHENMFWYRQDPGLGLRLIYFSYDVKMKEKGDIPEGYSVSREKKERFSLILESASTNQTSMYLCASSLLSLAGGEFFGPGTRLTVL.

V gene TRBV6-1 combines with J gene TRBJ2-4, with TRBD1 matching 9 bases. The CDR3 sequence is 17 residues long. Trimming took 6 bases from V and 2 from J; bases not matched to a gene: 11. CDR1 and CDR2 from the germline V gene are MNHNS and SASEGT. The CDR3 spells CASREPGQGLSKNIQYF. In nucleotides, the CDR3 is TGTGCCAGCAGGGAACCGGGACAGGGTTTATCCAAAAACATTCAGTACTTC.

The J gene is TRBJ2-5, the V gene TRBV5-8; TRBD2 agrees at 12 bases. This CDR3 contains 18 residues. Germline trimming cut 0 bases from V and 4 bases from J; bases unmatched to any gene: 10. Germline V gene lookup returns CDR1 SGHTS and CDR2 YDEGEE. This CDR3 reads CASSLGLAGGLSVETQYF. In nucleotides, the CDR3 is TGTGCCAGCAGCTTGGGCCTAGCGGGGGGGCTTTCGGTAGAGACCCAGTACTTC. Supplemented by reference TRBV5-8 and TRBJ2-5, the full variable domain reads EAGVTQSPTHLIKTRGQQATLRCSPISGHTSVYWYQQALGLGLQFLLWYDEGEERNRGNFPPRFSGRQFPNYSSELNVNALELEDSALYLCASSLGLAGGLSVETQYFGPGTRLLVL.

Its frequency marks this clone as medium-sized (0.01 to 0.1%). The V gene is TRBV5-1, the J gene TRBJ2-1, with 7 bases lining up with TRBD1. CDR3 size: 16 residues. The trim removed 1 base at V and 3 bases at J, leaving 7 bases unmatched. The germline CDR1 and CDR2 sequences are SGHRS and YFSETQ. This chain's CDR3 is CASSLQSTGLYNEQFF. The CDR3 DNA reads as TGCGCCAGCAGCTTGCAATCGACAGGGCTCTACAATGAGCAGTTCTTC.

V is TRBV30 and J is TRBJ2-7; D not certain. This CDR3 comprises 15 residues. The V end was cut by 8 bases, the J end by 2 bases, with 22 bases between. Germline assignment: CDR1 GTSNPN and CDR2 SVGIG (reference sequence). In nucleotides, the CDR3 is TGTGCCGGGAAGCGATCCGCGGCGGCCACCTACGAGCAGTACTTC. Protein sequence: CAGKRSAAATYEQYF.

To note about this clone: A junction boundary mismatches the germline segment, possibly from a read error. The same CDR3 also results from other DNA sequences found in this sample. The V gene is TRBV7-8, the J gene TRBJ2-3; D might be TRBD1 (5 bases). CDR1 is SGHVS, CDR2 FQNEAQ, per germline. This CDR3 comprises 18 residues. The CDR3: CACRFSETEPEDTDTQYF. The CDR3 DNA reads TGTGCCTGCAGGTTCAGCGAGACAGAGCCTGAGGACACAGATACGCAGTATTTT.

The chain carries TRBV28 and TRBJ2-7, with TRBD1 as a possible D gene (6 bases). Germline values: CDR1 MDHEN, CDR2 SYDVKM. Trimming removed 4 bases at V and 1 base at J, with 17 bases between. The CDR3 contains 16 residues. The CDR3 nucleotides read TGTGCCAGCAGTTCCCTTCACGACGGGACATCCTACGAGCAGTACTTC. Amino acid sequence: CASSSLHDGTSYEQYF.

The rearrangement links TRBV5-1 to TRBJ2-5; TRBD1 matches at 7 bases. CDR1 is SGHRS and CDR2 is YFSETQ in the germline V gene. V lost 1 base and J lost 3; bases outside the gene matches: 0. The CDR3 runs to 13 residues. CDR3 amino acids: CASSLQGEETQYF. The DNA for the CDR3 is TGCGCCAGCAGCTTGCAGGGGGAAGAGACCCAGTACTTC.

The chain couples TRBV25-1 to TRBJ2-7, with D hard to call. CDR1 and CDR2 from the germline V gene are MGHDK and SYGVNS. The V and J ends lost 10 bases and 4 bases respectively, with 20 bases between them. This CDR3 has 14 residues. The CDR3 DNA reads TGTGCCACCCTCGCCCAATCGAGGAAATACGAGCAGTACTTC. Its translation: CATLAQSRKYEQYF.

This chain connects TRBV20-1 to TRBJ2-2; 7 bases align to TRBD2. Germline CDR1 and CDR2: DFQATT and SNEGSKA (reference sequence). The CDR3 sequence is 11 residues long. After removal of 7 bases from V and 8 bases from J, the junction contained 4 bases not matched to a gene. The CDR3 sequence: CSVPRGGELFF. The CDR3 DNA is TGCAGTGTTCCGCGGGGGGGGGAGCTGTTTTTT.

The chain has TRBV9 and TRBJ2-1; 8 bases map to TRBD2. Germline CDR1 is SGDLS and CDR2 is YYNGEE. CDR3 length equals 16 residues. The ends lost 4 bases at V and 0 bases at J; junction bases unmatched: 6. CDR3 sequence: CASSLTGTSSYNEQFF. CDR3 nucleotides: TGTGCCAGCAGCTTAACCGGGACTAGCTCCTACAATGAGCAGTTCTTC.

V usage is TRBV28 and J usage is TRBJ2-2; 12 nucleotides align to TRBD1. The CDR3 sequence is 17 residues long. The junction had 11 bases not matched to a gene; V was cut back by 10 bases and J by 2 bases. Germline-derived CDR1 and CDR2 are MDHEN and SYDVKM. The CDR3 sequence: CATADPGQGANTGELFF. In DNA form, the CDR3 reads TGTGCCACCGCGGACCCGGGACAGGGGGCAAACACCGGGGAGCTGTTTTTT.

This chain joins TRBV19 and TRBJ1-1; perhaps TRBD1 as D (6 bases). Germline CDR1 reads LNHDA; CDR2 reads SQIVND (reference sequence). V was trimmed by 7 bases and J by 4 bases, leaving 13 bases between them. There are 13 residues in the CDR3. Here the CDR3 reads CASITGTLTEAFF. The CDR3 region has the DNA TGTGCCAGTATAACAGGGACGCTCACTGAAGCTTTCTTT. The full variable domain, completed using reference TRBV19 and TRBJ1-1, is DGGITQSPKYLFRKEGQNVTLSCEQNLNHDAMYWYRQDPGQGLRLIYYSQIVNDFQKGDIAEGYSVSREKKESFPLTVTSAQKNPTAFYLCASITGTLTEAFFGQGTRLTVV.

J is TRBJ1-5 and V is TRBV2; the D gene is possibly TRBD1 (5 bases). Germline V CDR1 and CDR2: SNHLY, FYNNEI. The CDR3 is made up of 14 amino acids. Trimming shortened V by 6 bases and J by 4 bases, and 13 bases separated the two germline ends. The CDR3 nucleotides are TGTGCCAGCAGGAGTCATGGGGCGAATCAGCCCCAGCATTTT. Protein product: CASRSHGANQPQHF.

This chain connects TRBV30 to TRBJ2-7, with 9 bases matching TRBD1. The ends lost 5 bases at V and 5 bases at J; junction bases unmatched: 16. The CDR3 loop spans 16 amino acids. Germline V gene sequence: CDR1 GTSNPN, CDR2 SVGIG (reference sequence). This chain's CDR3 is CAWGPNPGTGFHEQYF. The CDR3 DNA reads TGTGCCTGGGGCCCGAACCCCGGGACAGGGTTCCACGAGCAGTACTTC.

This chain connects TRBV7-6 to TRBJ2-1, with 7 bases fitting TRBD2. V shed 1 base and J 0 bases; nucleotides not matched to a gene: 3. This CDR3 comprises 16 residues. Germline V gene sequence: CDR1 SGHVS, CDR2 FNYEAQ. CDR3: CASSLGASGSYNEQFF. The CDR3 coding sequence is TGTGCCAGCAGCTTAGGTGCTAGCGGCTCCTACAATGAGCAGTTCTTC.

This chain connects TRBV5-4 to TRBJ1-1; a weak D match, TRBD1 (6 bases). The germline CDR1 and CDR2 sequences are SGHNT and YYREEE (reference sequence). CDR3 size: 15 residues. Trimming shortened V by 0 bases and J by 3 bases, and 12 bases separated the two germline ends. CDR3 loop: CASSLGRHRDTEAFF. CDR3 nucleotide sequence: TGTGCCAGCAGCTTGGGCCGCCACAGGGACACTGAAGCTTTCTTT.

The V call is TRBV6-4, the J call TRBJ1-6; D ambiguous. V dropped 0 bases and J dropped 6 bases, with 9 bases sitting between them. The CDR3 runs 15 residues. Per the germline V gene, CDR1 is MRHNA and CDR2 is SNTAGT. The CDR3 spells CASSDSRSGNSPLHF. DNA for the CDR3: TGTGCCAGCAGTGACTCGAGGTCCGGTAATTCACCCCTCCACTTT.

The genes are TRBV7-2 and TRBJ2-7; possibly TRBD2 for D (6 bases). Germline loops: CDR1 SGHTA, CDR2 FQGNSA. Trimming took off 4 bases at V and 2 bases at J, with 21 bases between the two ends. This CDR3 has 17 residues. In DNA, the CDR3 is TGTGCCAGCAGCTACAAAGCAGGGCGTAGCGGTGCCTACGAGCAGTACTTC. Encoded protein: CASSYKAGRSGAYEQYF.

The rearrangement links TRBV30 to TRBJ1-2, with no clear D. The CDR3 runs to 10 residues. Trimming removed 4 bases at V and 4 bases at J, with 4 bases between. Germline V CDR1 and CDR2: GTSNPN, SVGIG (reference sequence). The CDR3 nucleotides are TGTGCCTGGAAGAGCTATGGCTACACCTTC. Translation: CAWKSYGYTF.

A note on this clone: The same CDR3 is also encoded by other DNA sequences in this sample. The rearrangement joins TRBV19 to TRBJ1-1; TRBD1 agrees at 7 bases. Germline loops: CDR1 LNHDA, CDR2 SQIVND (reference sequence). The CDR3 is 14 amino acids. Germline trimming cut 3 bases from V and 4 bases from J; bases unmatched to any gene: 5. The CDR3 spells CASSITGVGTEAFF. Written as DNA, the CDR3 is TGTGCCAGTAGTATTACAGGGGTCGGCACTGAAGCTTTCTTT.

V gene TRBV27 combines with J gene TRBJ2-7; D possibly corresponds to TRBD1 (6 bases). The CDR3 has 13 amino acids. V was cut by 6 bases and J by 2 bases, with 11 bases left in between. Germline V gene sequence: CDR1 MNHEY, CDR2 SMNVEV (reference sequence). The DNA of the CDR3 is TGTGCCAGCAGCTTGAACAGGGCCTACGAGCAGTACTTC. Its protein product is CASSLNRAYEQYF.

The chain recombines TRBV11-2 with TRBJ2-3; D gene uncertain. The CDR3 runs to 12 residues. V was cut by 2 bases and J by 5 bases, with 5 bases left in between. Germline V gene sequence: CDR1 SGHAT, CDR2 FQNNGV. The CDR3 sequence: CASSLSLDTQYF. CDR3 bases: TGTGCCAGCAGCTTATCTCTAGATACGCAGTATTTT.

This sequence joins TRBV30 and TRBJ2-7; D possibly corresponds to TRBD2 (5 bases). Trimming cost V 4 bases and J 2 bases, with 15 bases left between them. The CDR3 sequence is 14 residues long. Germline V gene sequence: CDR1 GTSNPN, CDR2 SVGIG (reference sequence). Here the CDR3 reads CAWTPDGGAYEQYF. CDR3 DNA sequence: TGTGCCTGGACTCCGGACGGAGGAGCCTACGAGCAGTACTTC.

The gene calls are TRBV25-1 and TRBJ1-1; D not resolved. Germline V gene data show CDR1 as MGHDK and CDR2 as SYGVNS. Trimming shortened V by 6 bases and J by 4 bases, and 18 bases separated the two germline ends. The CDR3 contains 15 residues. DNA for the CDR3: TGTGCCAGCAGCCGCGAGAGGGAATTAGGCACTGAAGCTTTCTTT. Protein product: CASSRERELGTEAFF.

The V call is TRBV5-1, the J call TRBJ1-6; D is ambiguous. The germline V gene encodes CDR1 SGHRS and CDR2 YFSETQ. V lost 2 bases, J lost 8 bases, and 11 bases lay in between. The CDR3 extends over 14 amino acids. The CDR3 region has the DNA TGCGCCAGCAGCTTTGGAGGGCCTGATTCACCCCTCCACTTT. Its translation: CASSFGGPDSPLHF.

The gene calls are TRBV9 and TRBJ2-1, with TRBD2 identical over 7 bases. J gave up 6 bases and V 0 bases, and 9 bases lay outside the gene matches. The CDR3 loop spans 16 amino acids. Germline assignment: CDR1 SGDLS and CDR2 YYNGEE. This CDR3 reads CASSVEVGGLGNEQFF. The CDR3 nucleotides read TGTGCCAGCAGCGTAGAGGTGGGGGGGTTGGGCAATGAGCAGTTCTTC. Using reference TRBV9 and TRBJ2-1 for the parts outside the CDR3, the full variable domain is DSGVTQTPKHLITATGQRVTLRCSPRSGDLSVYWYQQSLDQGLQFLIQYYNGEERAKGNILERFSAQQFPDLHSELNLSSLELGDSALYFCASSVEVGGLGNEQFFGPGTRLTVL.